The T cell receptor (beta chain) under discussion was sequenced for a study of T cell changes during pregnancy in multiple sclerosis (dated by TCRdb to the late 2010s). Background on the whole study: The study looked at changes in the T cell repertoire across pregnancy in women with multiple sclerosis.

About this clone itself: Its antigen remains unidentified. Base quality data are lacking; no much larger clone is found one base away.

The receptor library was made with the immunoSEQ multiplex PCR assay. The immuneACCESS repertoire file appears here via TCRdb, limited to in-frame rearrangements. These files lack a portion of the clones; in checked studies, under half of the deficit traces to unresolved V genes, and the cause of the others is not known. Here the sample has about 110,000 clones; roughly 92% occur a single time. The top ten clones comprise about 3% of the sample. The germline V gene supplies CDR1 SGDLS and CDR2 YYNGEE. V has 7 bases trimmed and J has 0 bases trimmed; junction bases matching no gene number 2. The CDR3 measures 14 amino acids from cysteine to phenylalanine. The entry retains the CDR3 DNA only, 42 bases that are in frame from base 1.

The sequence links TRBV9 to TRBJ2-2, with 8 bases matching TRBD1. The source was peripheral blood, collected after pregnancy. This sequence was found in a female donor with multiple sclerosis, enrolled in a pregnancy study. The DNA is TGTGCCAGCGAGACAGGGGCGAACACCGGGGAGCTGTTTTTT. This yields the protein CASETGANTGELFF.